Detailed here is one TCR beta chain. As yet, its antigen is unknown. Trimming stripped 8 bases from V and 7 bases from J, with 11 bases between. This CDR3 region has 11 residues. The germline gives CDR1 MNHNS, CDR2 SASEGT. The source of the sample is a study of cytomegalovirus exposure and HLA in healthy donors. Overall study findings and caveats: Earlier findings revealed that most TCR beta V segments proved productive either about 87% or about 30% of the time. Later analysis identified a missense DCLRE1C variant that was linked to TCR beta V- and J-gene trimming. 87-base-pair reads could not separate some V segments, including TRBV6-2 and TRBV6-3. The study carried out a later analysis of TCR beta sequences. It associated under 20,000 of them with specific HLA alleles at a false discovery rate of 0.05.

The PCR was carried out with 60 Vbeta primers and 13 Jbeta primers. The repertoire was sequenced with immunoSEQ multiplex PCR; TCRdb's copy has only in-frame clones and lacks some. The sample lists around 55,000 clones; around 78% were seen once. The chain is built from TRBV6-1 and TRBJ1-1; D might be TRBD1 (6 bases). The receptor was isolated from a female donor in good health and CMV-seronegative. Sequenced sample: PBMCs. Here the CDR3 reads CASEGVFEAFF. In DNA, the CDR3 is TGTGCCAGCGAGGGGGTCTTTGAAGCTTTCTTT.